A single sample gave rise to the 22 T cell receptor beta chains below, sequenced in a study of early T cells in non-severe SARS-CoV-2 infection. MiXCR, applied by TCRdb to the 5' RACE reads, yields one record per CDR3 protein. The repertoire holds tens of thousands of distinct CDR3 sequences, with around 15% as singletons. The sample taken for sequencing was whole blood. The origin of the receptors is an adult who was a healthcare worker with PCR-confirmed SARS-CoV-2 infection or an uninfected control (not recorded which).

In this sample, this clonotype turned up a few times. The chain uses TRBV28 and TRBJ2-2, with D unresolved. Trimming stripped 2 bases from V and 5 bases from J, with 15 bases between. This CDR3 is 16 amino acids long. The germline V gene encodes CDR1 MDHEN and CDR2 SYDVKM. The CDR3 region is CASSLTVPSLTGELFF. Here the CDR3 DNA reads TGTGCCAGCAGTTTAACGGTTCCGAGTCTGACCGGGGAGCTGTTTTTT.

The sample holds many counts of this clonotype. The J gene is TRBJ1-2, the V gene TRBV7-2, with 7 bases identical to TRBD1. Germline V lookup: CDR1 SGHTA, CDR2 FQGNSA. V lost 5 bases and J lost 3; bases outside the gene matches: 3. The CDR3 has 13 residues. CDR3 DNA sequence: TGTGCCAGCAGCGCGGGACAGTACTATGGCTACACCTTC. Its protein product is CASSAGQYYGYTF.

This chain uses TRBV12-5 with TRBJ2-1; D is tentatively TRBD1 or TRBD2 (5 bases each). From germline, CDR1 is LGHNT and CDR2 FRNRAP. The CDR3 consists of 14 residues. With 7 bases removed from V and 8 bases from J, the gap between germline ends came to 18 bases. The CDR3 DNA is TGTGCTAGTGCCCAAGGACCCCGAGGGGATGAGCAGTTCTTC. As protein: CASAQGPRGDEQFF.

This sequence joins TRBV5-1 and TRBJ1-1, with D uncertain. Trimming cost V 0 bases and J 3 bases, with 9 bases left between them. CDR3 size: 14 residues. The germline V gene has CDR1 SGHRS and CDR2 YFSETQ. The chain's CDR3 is CASSLARADTEAFF. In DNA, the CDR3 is TGCGCCAGCAGCTTGGCCAGAGCGGACACTGAAGCTTTCTTT.

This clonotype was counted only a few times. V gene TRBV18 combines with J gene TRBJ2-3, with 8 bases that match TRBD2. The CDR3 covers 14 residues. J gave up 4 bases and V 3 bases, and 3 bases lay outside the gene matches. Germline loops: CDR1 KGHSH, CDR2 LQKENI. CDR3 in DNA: TGTGCCAGCTCACCTAACGGGAGGGCAGATACGCAGTATTTT. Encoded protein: CASSPNGRADTQYF.

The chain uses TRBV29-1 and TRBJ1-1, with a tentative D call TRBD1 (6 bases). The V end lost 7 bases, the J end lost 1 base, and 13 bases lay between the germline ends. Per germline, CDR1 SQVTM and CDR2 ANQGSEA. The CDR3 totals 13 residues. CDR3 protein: CSAGTHRNTEAFF. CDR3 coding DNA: TGCAGCGCCGGGACACACCGGAACACTGAAGCTTTCTTT.

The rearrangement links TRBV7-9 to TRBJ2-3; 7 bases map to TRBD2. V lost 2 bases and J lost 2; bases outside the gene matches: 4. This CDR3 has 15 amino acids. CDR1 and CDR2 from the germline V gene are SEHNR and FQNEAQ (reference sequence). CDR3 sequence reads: CASSLLAVNTDTQYF. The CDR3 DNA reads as TGTGCCAGCAGCTTACTAGCGGTAAACACAGATACGCAGTATTTT.

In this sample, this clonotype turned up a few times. DNA of the CDR3: TGTGCCAGCAGCTTTAGACAGGGCTACAATGAGCAGTTCTTC. The encoded protein is CASSFRQGYNEQFF. The chain uses TRBV7-3 and TRBJ2-1; TRBD1 agrees at 7 bases. CDR1 and CDR2 from the germline V gene are SGHTA and FQGTGA. V dropped 3 bases and J dropped 3; count of bases not matched to a gene: 2. This CDR3 region has 14 residues.

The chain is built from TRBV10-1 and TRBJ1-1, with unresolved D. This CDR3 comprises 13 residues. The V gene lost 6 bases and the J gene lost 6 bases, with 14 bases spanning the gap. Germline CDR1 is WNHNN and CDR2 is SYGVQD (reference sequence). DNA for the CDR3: TGCGCCAGCAGCCTGAAAGGTAACTCTGAAGCTTTCTTT. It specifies CASSLKGNSEAFF.

Here the CDR3 DNA reads TGTGCCAGCAGTGGGACAGGGGTCGGTGAGCAGTTCTTC. Translated: CASSGTGVGEQFF. The rearrangement links TRBV6-6 to TRBJ2-1; 10 positions match TRBD1. V lost 5 bases and J lost 9; bases outside the gene matches: 4. Germline V CDR1 and CDR2: MNHNY, SVGAGI (reference sequence). The length of the CDR3 is 13 residues.

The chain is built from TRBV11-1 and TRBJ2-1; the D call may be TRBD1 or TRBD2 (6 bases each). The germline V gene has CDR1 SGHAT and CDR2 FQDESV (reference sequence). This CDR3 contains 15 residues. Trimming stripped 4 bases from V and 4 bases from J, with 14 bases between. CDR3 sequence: CASSSSWGAYNEQFF. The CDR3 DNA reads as TGTGCCAGCAGCTCCTCCTGGGGGGCGTACAATGAGCAGTTCTTC.

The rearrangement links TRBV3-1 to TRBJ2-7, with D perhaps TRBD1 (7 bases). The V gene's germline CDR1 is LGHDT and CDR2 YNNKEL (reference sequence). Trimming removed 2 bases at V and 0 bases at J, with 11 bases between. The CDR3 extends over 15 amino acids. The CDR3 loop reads CASSQNRGLSYEQYF. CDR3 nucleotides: TGTGCCAGCAGCCAAAACAGGGGACTCTCCTACGAGCAGTACTTC.

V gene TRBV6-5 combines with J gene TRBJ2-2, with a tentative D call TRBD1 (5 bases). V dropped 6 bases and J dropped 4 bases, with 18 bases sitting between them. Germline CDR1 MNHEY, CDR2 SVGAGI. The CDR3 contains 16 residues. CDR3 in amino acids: CASSVQPRQSTGELFF. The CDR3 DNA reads TGTGCCAGCAGCGTTCAACCTCGACAGTCCACCGGGGAGCTGTTTTTT.

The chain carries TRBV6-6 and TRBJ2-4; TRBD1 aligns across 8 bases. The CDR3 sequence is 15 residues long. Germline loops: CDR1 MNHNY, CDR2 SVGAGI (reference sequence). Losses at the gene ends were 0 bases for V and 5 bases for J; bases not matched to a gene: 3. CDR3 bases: TGTGCCAGCAGTTACTCCGGACAGGGCGAAAACATTCAGTACTTC. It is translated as CASSYSGQGENIQYF.

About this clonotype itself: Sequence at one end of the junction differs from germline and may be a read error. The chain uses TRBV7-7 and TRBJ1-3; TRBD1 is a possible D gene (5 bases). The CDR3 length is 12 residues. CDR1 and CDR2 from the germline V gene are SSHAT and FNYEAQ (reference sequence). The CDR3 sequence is CASSLDGTTLCF. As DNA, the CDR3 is TGTGCTAGCAGCTTGGATGGGACGACTCTCTGTTTT.

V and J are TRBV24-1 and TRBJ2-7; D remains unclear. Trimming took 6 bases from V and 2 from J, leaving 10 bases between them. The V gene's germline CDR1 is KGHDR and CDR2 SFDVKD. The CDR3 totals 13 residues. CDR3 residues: CATSNPATYEQYF. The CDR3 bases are TGTGCCACCAGTAATCCAGCAACCTACGAGCAGTACTTC.

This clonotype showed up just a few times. DNA for the CDR3: TGTGCCAGTAGTACCCCGGGACAGGGGAAGGGAAACATTCAGTACTTC. Translation gives CASSTPGQGKGNIQYF. The chain links TRBV19 to TRBJ2-4; 10 positions agree with TRBD1. The CDR3 contains 16 residues. V lost 4 bases and J lost 6; bases outside the gene matches: 9. Germline V gene sequence: CDR1 LNHDA, CDR2 SQIVND (reference sequence).

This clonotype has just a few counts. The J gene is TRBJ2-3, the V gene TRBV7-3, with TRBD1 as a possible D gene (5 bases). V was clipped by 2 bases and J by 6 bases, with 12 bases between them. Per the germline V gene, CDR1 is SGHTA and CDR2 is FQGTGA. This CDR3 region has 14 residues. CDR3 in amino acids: CASSLQGRADTQYF. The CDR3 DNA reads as TGTGCCAGCAGCTTACAGGGCCGTGCGGATACGCAGTATTTT.

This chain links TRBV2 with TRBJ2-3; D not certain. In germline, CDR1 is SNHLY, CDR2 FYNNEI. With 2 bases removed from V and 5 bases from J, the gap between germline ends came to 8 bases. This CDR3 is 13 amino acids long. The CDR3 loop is CASSENVGDTQYF. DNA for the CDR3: TGTGCCAGCAGTGAAAACGTGGGAGATACGCAGTATTTT.

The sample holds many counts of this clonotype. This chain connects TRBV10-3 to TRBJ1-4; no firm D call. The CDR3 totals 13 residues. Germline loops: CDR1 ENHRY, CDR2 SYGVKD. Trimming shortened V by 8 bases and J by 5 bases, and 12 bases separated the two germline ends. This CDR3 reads CAIRQIDNEKLFF. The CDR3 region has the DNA TGTGCCATCCGACAAATAGACAATGAAAAACTGTTTTTT.

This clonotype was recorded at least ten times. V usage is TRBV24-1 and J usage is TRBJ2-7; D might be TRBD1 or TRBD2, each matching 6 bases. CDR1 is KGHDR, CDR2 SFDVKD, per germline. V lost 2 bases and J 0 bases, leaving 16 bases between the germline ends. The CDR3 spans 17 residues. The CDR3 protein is CATSDSRGRGPSYEQYF. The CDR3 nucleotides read TGTGCCACCAGTGATTCTCGGGGGCGAGGACCCTCCTACGAGCAGTACTTC.

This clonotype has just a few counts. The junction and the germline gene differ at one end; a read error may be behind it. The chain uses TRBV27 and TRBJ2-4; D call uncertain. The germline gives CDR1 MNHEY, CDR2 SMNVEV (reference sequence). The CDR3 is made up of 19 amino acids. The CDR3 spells CASTLHGRKEYLAKNIQYF. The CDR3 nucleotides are TGTGCCAGCACTTTACATGGGCGGAAGGAGTACCTAGCCAAAAACATTCAGTACTTC.